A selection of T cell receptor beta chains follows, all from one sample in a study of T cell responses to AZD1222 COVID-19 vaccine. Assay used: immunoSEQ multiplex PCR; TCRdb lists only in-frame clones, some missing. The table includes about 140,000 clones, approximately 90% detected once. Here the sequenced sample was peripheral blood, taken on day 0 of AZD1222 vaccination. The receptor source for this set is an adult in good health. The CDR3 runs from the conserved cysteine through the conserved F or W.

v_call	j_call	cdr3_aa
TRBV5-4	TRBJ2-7	CASSGGRASSYEQYF
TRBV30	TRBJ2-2	CAWSNRATGELFF
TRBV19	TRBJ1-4	CASSETLFATNEKLFF
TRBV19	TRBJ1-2	CASSIDGGGPNYGYTF
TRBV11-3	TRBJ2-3	CASSFRGAQYF
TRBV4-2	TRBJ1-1	CASSLKQGDWTEAFF
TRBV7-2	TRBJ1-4	CASSLGSSEGKLFF
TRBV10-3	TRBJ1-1	CAISEDGTRAEAFF
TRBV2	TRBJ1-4	CASSRWQPNEKLFF
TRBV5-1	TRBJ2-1	CASSFRGNYNEQFF
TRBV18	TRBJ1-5	CASSSDRAYQPQHF
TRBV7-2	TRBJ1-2	CASSFTGFYGYTF
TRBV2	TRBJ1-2	CASSLQQASGYTF